This T cell receptor (beta chain) stems from a study of shared clonotypes between healthy human individuals. Measured with immunoSEQ multiplex PCR; TCRdb has only the in-frame clones, and not every one. In the table there are 1.6 million or so clones, less than 99% of which are singletons. Study-wide results and limits: Sequencing depth was predicted to influence how clonotypes are shared among donors. Only blood was sampled; tissue repertoires likely differ.

The junction had 9 bases not matched to a gene; V was cut back by 4 bases and J by 5 bases. The CDR3 contains 15 residues. The V gene's germline CDR1 is LNHNV and CDR2 YYDKDF (reference sequence). As concerns this clone: The target antigen is unknown.

The sequence came from a man aged 25 to 45 in good health. Sequenced input: naive CD4+ T cells sorted from blood. Subset described: CD45RA+ positively selected. This sequence joins TRBV15 and TRBJ2-7, with 9 bases lining up with TRBD1. The CDR3 sequence: CATSNSQGARDEQYF. The CDR3 coding sequence is TGTGCCACCAGCAACTCACAGGGGGCGCGGGACGAGCAGTACTTC.